This entry is about one TCR beta chain. Its antigen is not known. At one end, the junction sequence differs from germline, possibly due to a read error. The sample holds other DNA sequences that translate to the same CDR3. The data are from a study of CD8 T cell repertoires and HIV-1 epitope variants. Study-level background: Separate wells received one of Twenty-five Gag or Nef variant peptides. T cells were cultured for nine to ten days with cytokines added on days 3 and 7. The study's findings and limits: Most of the nine antigen-specific clonotypes appeared cross-reactive to autologous or escape variants.

Only in-frame clones appear in the TCRdb table, and some are missing; sequencing was by immunoSEQ multiplex PCR. The table records some 5,900 clones, approximately 70% of them present only once. Material for sequencing was cultured CD8+ T cells derived from PBMCs. This clonotype was obtained from a male donor with HIV.

CDR3 sequence reads: CASGDEQFF. DNA for the CDR3: TGCGCCAGCGGGGATGAGCAGTTCTTC. The V call is TRBV19, the J call TRBJ2-1, with 7 bases lining up with TRBD2. The germline V gene has CDR1 LNHDA and CDR2 SQIVND (reference sequence). This CDR3 is built from 9 residues.